This T cell receptor beta chain was sequenced during a study of cytomegalovirus exposure and HLA in healthy donors. This PCR relied on a set of 60 Vbeta primers and 13 Jbeta primers. Some clones are missing from TCRdb's copy, which holds only in-frame ones; the method was immunoSEQ multiplex PCR. Among under 100,000 clones listed, roughly four fifths were seen once. Whole-study results and caveats: The authors considered a cluster of highly shared sequence variants likely to be a sequencing artifact.

With respect to this clone: Antigen unknown.

Among the donors, all were healthy bone marrow donors. The V gene end was trimmed by 4 bases and the J gene end by 3 bases; junction bases not matched to a gene: 5. The germline V gene has CDR1 SGHRS and CDR2 YFSETQ. The CDR3 has 14 amino acids. The chain carries TRBV5-1 and TRBJ2-7, with TRBD1 matching 9 bases. The material sequenced was PBMCs. The sequence derives from a human donor in good health. CDR3 in amino acids: CASSAGQGLYEQYF. CDR3 nucleotides: TGCGCCAGCAGCGCGGGACAGGGCCTCTACGAGCAGTACTTC.